Described below is a single T cell receptor beta chain sequence and its context. Its antigen is undetermined. This record comes from a study of T cell responses to AZD1222 COVID-19 vaccine. Whole-study results and caveats: CD4 TCRs associated with vaccination spanned spike, dominating at 160-218 and 743-854.

Clones were read by immunoSEQ multiplex PCR, and TCRdb kept only the in-frame ones, dropping some. The table lists some 100,000 clones, roughly 90% of them singletons. Germline V CDR1 and CDR2: SGHAT, FQNNGV. V was trimmed by 4 bases and J by 1 base, leaving 22 bases between them. This CDR3 spans 18 amino acids. The TCR comes from an adult in good health. The rearrangement links TRBV11-2 to TRBJ2-5; D is tentatively TRBD1 or TRBD2 (7 bases each). Sequencing used peripheral blood, obtained on day 0 of AZD1222 vaccination. In DNA form, the CDR3 reads TGTGCCAGCAGCTCCAGGGGGGGCCCTGGGGCCTTCCAAGAGACCCAGTACTTC. It is translated as CASSSRGGPGAFQETQYF.